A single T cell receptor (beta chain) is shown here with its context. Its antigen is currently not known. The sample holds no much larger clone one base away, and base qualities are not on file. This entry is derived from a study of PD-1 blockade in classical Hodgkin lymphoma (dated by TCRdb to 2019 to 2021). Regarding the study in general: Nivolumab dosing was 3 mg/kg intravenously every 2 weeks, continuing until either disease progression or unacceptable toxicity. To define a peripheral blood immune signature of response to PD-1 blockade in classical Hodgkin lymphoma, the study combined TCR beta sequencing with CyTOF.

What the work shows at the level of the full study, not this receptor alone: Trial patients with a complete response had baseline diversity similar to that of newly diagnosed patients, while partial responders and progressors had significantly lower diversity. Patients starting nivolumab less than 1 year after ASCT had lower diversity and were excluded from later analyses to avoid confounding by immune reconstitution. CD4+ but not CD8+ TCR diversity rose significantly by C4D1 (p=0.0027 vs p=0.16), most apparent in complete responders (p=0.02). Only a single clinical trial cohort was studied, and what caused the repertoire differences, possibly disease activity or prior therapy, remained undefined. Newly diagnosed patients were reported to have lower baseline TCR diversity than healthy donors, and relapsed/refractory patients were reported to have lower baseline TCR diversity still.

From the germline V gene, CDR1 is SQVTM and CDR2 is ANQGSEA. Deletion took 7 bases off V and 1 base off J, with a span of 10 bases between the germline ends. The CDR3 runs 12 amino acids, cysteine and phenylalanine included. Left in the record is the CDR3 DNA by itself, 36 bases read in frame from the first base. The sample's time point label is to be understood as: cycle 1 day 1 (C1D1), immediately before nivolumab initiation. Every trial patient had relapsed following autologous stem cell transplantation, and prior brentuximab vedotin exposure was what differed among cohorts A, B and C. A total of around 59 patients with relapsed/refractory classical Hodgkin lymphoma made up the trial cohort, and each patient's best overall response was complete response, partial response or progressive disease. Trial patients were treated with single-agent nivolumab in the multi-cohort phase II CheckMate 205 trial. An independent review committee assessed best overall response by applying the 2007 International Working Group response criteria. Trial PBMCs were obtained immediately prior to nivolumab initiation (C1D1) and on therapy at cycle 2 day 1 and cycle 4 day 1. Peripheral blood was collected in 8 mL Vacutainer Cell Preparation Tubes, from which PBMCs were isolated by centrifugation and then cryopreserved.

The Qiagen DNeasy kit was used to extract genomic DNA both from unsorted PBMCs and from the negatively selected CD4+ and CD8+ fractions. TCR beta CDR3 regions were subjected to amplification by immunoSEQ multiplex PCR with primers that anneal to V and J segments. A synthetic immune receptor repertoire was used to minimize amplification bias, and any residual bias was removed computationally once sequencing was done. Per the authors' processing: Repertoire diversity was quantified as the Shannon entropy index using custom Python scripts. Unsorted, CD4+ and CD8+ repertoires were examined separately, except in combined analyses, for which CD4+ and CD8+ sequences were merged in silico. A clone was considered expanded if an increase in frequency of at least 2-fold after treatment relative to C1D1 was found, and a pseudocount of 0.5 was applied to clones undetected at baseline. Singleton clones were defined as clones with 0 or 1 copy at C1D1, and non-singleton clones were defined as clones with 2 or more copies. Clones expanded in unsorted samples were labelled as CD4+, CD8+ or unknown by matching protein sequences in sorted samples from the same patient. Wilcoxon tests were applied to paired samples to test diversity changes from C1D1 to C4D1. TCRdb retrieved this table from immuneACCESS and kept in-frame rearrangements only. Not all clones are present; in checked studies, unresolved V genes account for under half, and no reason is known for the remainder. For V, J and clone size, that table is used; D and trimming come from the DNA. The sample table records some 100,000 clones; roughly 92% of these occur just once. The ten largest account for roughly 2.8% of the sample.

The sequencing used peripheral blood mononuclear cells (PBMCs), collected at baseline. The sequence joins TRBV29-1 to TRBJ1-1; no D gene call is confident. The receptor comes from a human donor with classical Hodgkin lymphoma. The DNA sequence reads TGCAGCGCCGGACGGCAGAACACTGAAGCTTTCTTT. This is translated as CSAGRQNTEAFF.